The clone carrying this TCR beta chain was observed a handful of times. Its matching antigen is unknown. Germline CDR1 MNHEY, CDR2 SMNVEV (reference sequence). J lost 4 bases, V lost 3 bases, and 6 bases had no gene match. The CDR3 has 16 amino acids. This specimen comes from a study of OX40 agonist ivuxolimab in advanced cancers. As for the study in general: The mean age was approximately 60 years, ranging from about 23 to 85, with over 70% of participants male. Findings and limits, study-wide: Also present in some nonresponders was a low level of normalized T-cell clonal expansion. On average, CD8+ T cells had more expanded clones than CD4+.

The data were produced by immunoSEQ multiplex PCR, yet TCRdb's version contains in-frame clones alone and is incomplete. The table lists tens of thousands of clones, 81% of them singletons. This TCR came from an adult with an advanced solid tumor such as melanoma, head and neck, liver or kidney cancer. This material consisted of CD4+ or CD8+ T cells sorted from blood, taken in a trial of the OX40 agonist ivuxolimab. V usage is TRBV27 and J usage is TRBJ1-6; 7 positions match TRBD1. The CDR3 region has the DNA TGTGCCAGCAGTTTTTCTTGGACAGGATATAATTCACCCCTCCACTTT. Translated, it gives CASSFSWTGYNSPLHF.